This TCR beta chain was sequenced in a study of T cells in Graves' hyperthyroidism and ophthalmopathy. Findings and limits, study-wide: The model identified upcoming ophthalmopathy a median around 6 months ahead of onset.

Per germline, CDR1 MNHEY and CDR2 SVGAGI. CDR3 size: 21 residues. Germline trimming cut 2 bases from V and 5 bases from J; bases unmatched to any gene: 23. Details on this clonotype: Antigen specificity is unknown.

TCR beta CDR3 regions were amplified from RNA transcripts. Primed by the HTBI set, a first-round RT-PCR was run on the TCR CDR3. TCRdb fed the multiplex PCR reads into MiXCR, producing one record per CDR3 protein. The sample contains hundreds of thousands of distinct CDR3 sequences, about 14% of which appear only once. The chain has TRBV6-5 and TRBJ2-1; 8 nucleotides line up with TRBD2. This clonotype was sampled from a man younger than 35 with Graves' ophthalmopathy. The material sequenced was blood. The DNA for the CDR3 is TGTGCCAGCAGTTACCGGGGCTTGAGACTAGCGTTTATAGGTAATCACAATGAGCAGTTCTTC. Translated: CASSYRGLRLAFIGNHNEQFF.